This T cell receptor (beta chain) was found in a study of T cell repertoires in cytomegalovirus infection. At the level of the study: Newly reported HLA-C-restricted and thoroughly characterized HLA-B-restricted CMV epitopes were employed. CMV infection together with matching HLA type was indicated by public TCR beta signatures.

Each CDR3 protein gets one entry after TCRdb re-called the reads with MiXCR. The repertoire holds some 200,000 distinct CDR3 sequences, with around two fifths as singletons. The table lists this clonotype with a few counts. Its specificity is not known. CDR3 length: 13 amino acids. V shed 8 bases and J 3 bases; nucleotides not matched to a gene: 5. Findings and limits, study-wide: HLA-C-restricted CMV-specific TCR beta clonotypes were dominant in the ex vivo response.

This material consisted of CD8+ T cells from cultured PBMCs, taken from culture after CMV antigen stimulation. This chain joins TRBV12-3 or TRBV12-4 and TRBJ2-5; 8 nucleotides match TRBD1. The sequence was obtained from a human donor in good health (CMV status not recorded). Some clones in this sample may be carry-over from other donors' samples. This CDR3 reads CASGGQGKETQYF. The CDR3 DNA is TGTGCCAGCGGTGGACAGGGCAAAGAGACCCAGTACTTC.